The text below deals with one TCR beta chain. This receptor's antigen is unknown. No much larger clonotype is one base removed from it; base qualities were not supplied. TCRbeta CDR3 regions were amplified from genomic DNA using the immunoSEQ Assay, a bias-controlled multiplex PCR. Per the original workflow: Within the assay, amplification of reference gene primers was used to estimate how many nucleated cells each sample contained. To quantify the absolute abundance of each unique TCRbeta CDR3 rearrangement, sequence reads were collapsed and filtered. For each sample, productive Simpson clonality was calculated as the square root of Simpson's diversity index over productive rearrangements. TCRdb mirrors the immuneACCESS table, restricted to in-frame sequences. Some clones are absent from its copies; in checked studies, under half trace to an unresolved V gene, and the reason for the others is unknown. V and J calls and clone size are as listed in that table; D and trimming were resolved from the DNA. In all, the sample holds over 85,000 clones, and roughly 80% of those were seen once. 15% to 20% of the sample is taken by the ten largest.

From its cysteine to its phenylalanine, the CDR3 spans 16 amino acids. Solely the CDR3 DNA is kept, with 48 bases framed from the first base. Trimming accounts for 2 bases at V and 4 bases at J, while the number of junction bases matched to no gene is 5. As encoded in the germline V gene, CDR1 is SGHNT while CDR2 is YENEEA. Whole blood was collected in K2EDTA tubes by collaborating institutions according to the institutions' own protocols. Collaborator samples were shipped for TCRbeta analysis as frozen whole blood, isolated PBMCs, or DNA extracted from either sample type. The data belong to a study of blood T cell repertoires in COVID-19 (dated by TCRdb to 2018 to 2021). Regarding the complete study: Collaborator samples came from the United States, Italy and Spain and covered acute and convalescent phases of COVID-19. The dataset comprised deeply sampled blood TCRbeta repertoires from subjects exposed to, actively infected with, or recovered from COVID-19. The material from the prospective study consisted of cDNA or gDNA derived from T cells, B-cell-depleted T cells, or PBMCs. Samples were obtained from the ongoing ImmuneRACE study (first 160 participants) and from approximately 1,200 subjects provided by 6 global collaborators. A freely available public database, intended as a resource for researchers studying the immune response to SARS-CoV-2, is where the repertoires were released. A de-identified subject ID, COVID-19 status, age in years and sex were almost always included in the sample metadata. Where available, HLA class I and class II types were taken from metadata supplied by the sample provider and were not determined by assay-based typing. Paper-wide results and their limitations: How much clinical and demographic metadata was included differed by source and by participant, and the metadata was provided uncurated.

Sequencing input: peripheral blood. This clonotype was obtained from a woman aged 60-75 years with acute or convalescent COVID-19. The rearranged chain carries TRBV11-3 and TRBJ2-1; TRBD2 fits 10 bases in the junction. The sequence in DNA is TGTGCCAGCAGCTTACTAGCGGGGGTGACATACAATGAGCAGTTCTTC. It codes for CASSLLAGVTYNEQFF.